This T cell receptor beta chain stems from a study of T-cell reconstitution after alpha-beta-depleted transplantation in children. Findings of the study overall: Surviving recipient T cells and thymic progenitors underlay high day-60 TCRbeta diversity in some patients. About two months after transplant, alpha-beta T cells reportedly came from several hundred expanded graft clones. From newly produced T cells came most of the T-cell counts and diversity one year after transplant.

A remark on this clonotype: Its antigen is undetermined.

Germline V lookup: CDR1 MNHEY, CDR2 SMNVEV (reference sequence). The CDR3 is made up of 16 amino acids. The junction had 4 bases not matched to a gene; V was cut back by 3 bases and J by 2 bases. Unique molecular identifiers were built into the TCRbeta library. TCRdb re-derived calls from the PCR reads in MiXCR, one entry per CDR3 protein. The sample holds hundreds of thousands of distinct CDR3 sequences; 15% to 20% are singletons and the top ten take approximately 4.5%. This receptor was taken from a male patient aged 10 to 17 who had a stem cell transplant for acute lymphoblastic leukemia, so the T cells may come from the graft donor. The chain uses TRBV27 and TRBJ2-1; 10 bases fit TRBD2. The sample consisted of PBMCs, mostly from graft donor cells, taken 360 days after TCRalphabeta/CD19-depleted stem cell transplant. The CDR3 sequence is CASSFQLAGPYNEQFF. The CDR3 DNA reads TGTGCCAGCAGTTTCCAACTAGCGGGGCCCTACAATGAGCAGTTCTTC.